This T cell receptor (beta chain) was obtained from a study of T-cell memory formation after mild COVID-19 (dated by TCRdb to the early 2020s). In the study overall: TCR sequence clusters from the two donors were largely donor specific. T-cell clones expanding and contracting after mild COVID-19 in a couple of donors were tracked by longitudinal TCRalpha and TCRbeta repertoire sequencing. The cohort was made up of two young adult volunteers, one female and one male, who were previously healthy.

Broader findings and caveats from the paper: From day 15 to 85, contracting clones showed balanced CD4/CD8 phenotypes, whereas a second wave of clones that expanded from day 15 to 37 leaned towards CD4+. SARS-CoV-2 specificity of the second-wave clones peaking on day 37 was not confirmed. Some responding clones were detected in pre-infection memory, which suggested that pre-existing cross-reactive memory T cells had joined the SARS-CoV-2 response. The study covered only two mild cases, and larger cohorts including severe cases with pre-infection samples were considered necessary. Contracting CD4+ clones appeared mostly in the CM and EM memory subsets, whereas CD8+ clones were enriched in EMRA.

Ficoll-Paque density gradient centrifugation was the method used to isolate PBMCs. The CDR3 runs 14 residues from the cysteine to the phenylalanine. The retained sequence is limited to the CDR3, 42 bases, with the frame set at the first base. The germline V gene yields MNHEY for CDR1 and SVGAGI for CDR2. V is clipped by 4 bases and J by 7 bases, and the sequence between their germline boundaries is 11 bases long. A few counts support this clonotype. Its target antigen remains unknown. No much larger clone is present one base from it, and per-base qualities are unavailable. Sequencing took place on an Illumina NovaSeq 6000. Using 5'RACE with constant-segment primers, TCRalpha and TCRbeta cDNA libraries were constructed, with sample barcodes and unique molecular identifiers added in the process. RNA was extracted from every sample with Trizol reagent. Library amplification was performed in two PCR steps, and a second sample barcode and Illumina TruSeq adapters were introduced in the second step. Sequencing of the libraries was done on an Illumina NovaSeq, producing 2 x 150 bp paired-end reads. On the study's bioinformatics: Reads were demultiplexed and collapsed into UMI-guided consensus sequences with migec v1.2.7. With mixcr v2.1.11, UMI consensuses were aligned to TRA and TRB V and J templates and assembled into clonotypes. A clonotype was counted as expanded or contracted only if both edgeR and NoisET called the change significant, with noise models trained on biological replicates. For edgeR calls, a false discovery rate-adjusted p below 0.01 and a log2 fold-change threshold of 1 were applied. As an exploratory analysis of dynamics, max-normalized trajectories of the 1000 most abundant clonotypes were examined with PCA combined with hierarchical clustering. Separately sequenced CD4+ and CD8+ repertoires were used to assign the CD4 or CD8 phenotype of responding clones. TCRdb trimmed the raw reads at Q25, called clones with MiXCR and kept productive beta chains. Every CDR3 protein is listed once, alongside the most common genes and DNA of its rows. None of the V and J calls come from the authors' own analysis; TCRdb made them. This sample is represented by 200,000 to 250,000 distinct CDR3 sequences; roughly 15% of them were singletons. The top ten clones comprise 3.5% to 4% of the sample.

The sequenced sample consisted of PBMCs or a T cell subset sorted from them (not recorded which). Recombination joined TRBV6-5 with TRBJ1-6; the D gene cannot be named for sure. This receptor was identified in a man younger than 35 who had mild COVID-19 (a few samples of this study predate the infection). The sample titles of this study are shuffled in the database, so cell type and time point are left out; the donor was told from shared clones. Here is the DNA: TGTGCCAGCAGTTTCCGTTACGAGAATTCACCCCTCCACTTT. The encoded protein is CASSFRYENSPLHF.